Presented here are 31 T cell receptor beta chains from one specimen sequenced in a study of blood T cell repertoires in COVID-19. Repertoires were generated with immunoSEQ multiplex PCR, while TCRdb's copy carries only in-frame clones and drops some. The table includes 170,000 or so clones, 78% detected once. Sequences were obtained from PBMCs or T cells enriched from blood (not recorded which). The receptors were gathered from a woman in her forties or fifties who had recovered from COVID-19.

The V and J genes are TRBV28 and TRBJ2-3; 9 nucleotides agree with TRBD2. The junction had 15 bases not matched to a gene; V was cut back by 0 bases and J by 8 bases. CDR1 and CDR2 from the germline V gene are MDHEN and SYDVKM. The CDR3 runs to 18 residues. CDR3 sequence reads: CASSLWASGDGHRRTQYF. In DNA form, the CDR3 reads TGTGCCAGCAGTTTATGGGCTAGCGGGGATGGGCACAGGCGTACGCAGTATTTT. The complete variable domain, with remaining parts taken from reference TRBV28 and TRBJ2-3, reads DVKVTQSSRYLVKRTGEKVFLECVQDMDHENMFWYRQDPGLGLRLIYFSYDVKMKEKGDIPEGYSVSREKKERFSLILESASTNQTSMYLCASSLWASGDGHRRTQYFGPGTRLTVL.

The V and J genes are TRBV6-1 and TRBJ2-7, with a tentative D call TRBD1 (5 bases). The CDR3 length is 15 residues. Trimming stripped 3 bases from V and 0 bases from J, with 12 bases between. Per the germline V gene, CDR1 is MNHNS and CDR2 is SASEGT. This CDR3 is CASSDGRASSYEQYF. The CDR3 coding sequence is TGTGCCAGCAGTGATGGCAGGGCCTCCTCCTACGAGCAGTACTTC.

The rearrangement joins TRBV7-8 to TRBJ2-7; tentative D call: TRBD2 (6 bases). This CDR3 has 14 amino acids. Trimming removed 4 bases at V and 3 bases at J, with 13 bases between. From germline, CDR1 is SGHVS and CDR2 FQNEAQ. CDR3 DNA: TGTGCCAGCAGCTCCCGGGACTCCAACTACGAGCAGTACTTC. It is translated as CASSSRDSNYEQYF. The full variable domain, with the rest looked up from reference TRBV7-8 and TRBJ2-7, is GAGVSQSPRYKVAKRGQDVALRCDPISGHVSLFWYQQALGQGPEFLTYFQNEAQLDKSGLPSDRFFAERPEGSVSTLKIQRTQQEDSAVYLCASSSRDSNYEQYFGPGTRLTVT.

This sequence joins TRBV30 and TRBJ1-2; 9 nucleotides agree with TRBD1. Per the germline V gene, CDR1 is GTSNPN and CDR2 is SVGIG (reference sequence). Losses at the gene ends were 4 bases for V and 1 base for J; bases not matched to a gene: 7. The CDR3 totals 15 residues. The CDR3 nucleotides read TGTGCCTGGACTTCACCGGGACAGGGTAACTATGGCTACACCTTC. It codes for CAWTSPGQGNYGYTF.

This chain uses TRBV4-1 with TRBJ2-7, with D possibly TRBD2 on 7 matching bases. CDR1 and CDR2 from the germline V gene are MGHRA and YSYEKL. This CDR3 contains 18 residues. V lost 0 bases, J lost 3 bases, and 21 bases lay in between. The CDR3 sequence is CASSQEIGGGTRFYEQYF. CDR3 nucleotide sequence: TGCGCCAGCAGCCAAGAAATAGGGGGAGGGACAAGGTTCTACGAGCAGTACTTC.

The CDR3, as DNA: TGTGCCAGCAGCTTCAGAGCGAATCAGCCCCAGCATTTT. This codes for CASSFRANQPQHF. The chain employs TRBV11-2 and TRBJ1-5; D call uncertain. Per germline, CDR1 SGHAT and CDR2 FQNNGV. The CDR3 totals 13 residues. Between the trimmed V and J ends, which lost 3 bases and 4 bases, there was a span of 7 bases.

V usage is TRBV18 and J usage is TRBJ1-1; TRBD1 agrees at 11 bases. The CDR3 contains 15 residues. V dropped 6 bases and J dropped 4; count of bases not matched to a gene: 7. Germline CDR1 KGHSH, CDR2 LQKENI. The CDR3 region is CASSLEGTGGTEAFF. In DNA form, the CDR3 reads TGTGCCAGCTCCTTAGAGGGGACAGGGGGCACTGAAGCTTTCTTT.

The chain combines TRBV5-5 with TRBJ1-3, with 7 bases aligning to TRBD1. The V segment lost 5 bases and the J segment 2 bases; nucleotides outside the gene matches: 4. CDR1 is SGHKS, CDR2 YYEKEE, per germline (reference sequence). The CDR3 extends over 14 amino acids. The CDR3 here is CASRYTGAGNTIYF. CDR3 DNA sequence: TGTGCCAGCAGATACACAGGGGCTGGAAACACCATATATTTT. Using reference TRBV5-5 and TRBJ1-3 for the parts outside the CDR3, the full variable domain is DAGVTQSPTHLIKTRGQQVTLRCSPISGHKSVSWYQQVLGQGPQFIFQYYEKEERGRGNFPDRFSARQFPNYSSELNVNALLLGDSALYLCASRYTGAGNTIYFGEGSWLTVV.

For this clone: A junction end diverges from the germline sequence, so it may reflect a read error. This chain uses TRBV2 with TRBJ2-1; 7 bases agree with TRBD1. The CDR3 runs to 13 residues. Germline CDR1 is SNHLY and CDR2 is FYNNEI. The DNA for the CDR3 is TGTGCCAGCAGGACAGGGTGGGACAAGGAGCAGTTCTTC. This codes for CASRTGWDKEQFF.

V usage is TRBV9 and J usage is TRBJ2-1; 7 positions match TRBD1. CDR1 is SGDLS, CDR2 YYNGEE, per germline. The CDR3 length is 15 residues. The V segment lost 0 bases and the J segment 4 bases; nucleotides outside the gene matches: 4. CDR3 DNA: TGTGCCAGCAGCGTAGAAGGGGACAGATACAATGAGCAGTTCTTC. Protein product: CASSVEGDRYNEQFF.

This clone was observed a few times. The chain recombines TRBV5-6 with TRBJ2-7; 9 positions match TRBD2. V lost 0 bases and J lost 5; bases outside the gene matches: 6. This CDR3 spans 15 amino acids. Germline lookup yields CDR1 SGHDT and CDR2 YYEEEE. Here the CDR3 DNA reads TGTGCCAGCAGCTTGGTCGCTAGCGGGACCCACGAGCAGTACTTC. This codes for CASSLVASGTHEQYF.

This clone showed up just a few times. The V call is TRBV7-6, the J call TRBJ2-3; 8 nucleotides line up with TRBD2. V gave up 2 bases and J gave up 3 bases; unmatched junction bases: 4. The CDR3 consists of 15 residues. Germline V gene data show CDR1 as SGHVS and CDR2 as FNYEAQ. CDR3 DNA sequence: TGTGCCAGCAGCTTATGGGGGACTAGTACAGATACGCAGTATTTT. Protein product: CASSLWGTSTDTQYF.

The V and J genes are TRBV11-2 and TRBJ2-3, with D possibly being TRBD1 (6 bases). V was trimmed by 0 bases and J by 5 bases, leaving 9 bases between them. Germline V CDR1 and CDR2: SGHAT, FQNNGV. The CDR3 has 14 residues. CDR3 protein: CASSLDRGIDTQYF. CDR3 DNA: TGTGCCAGCAGCTTAGACAGGGGAATAGATACGCAGTATTTT.

The rearrangement links TRBV3-1 (or the pseudogene TRBV3-2) to TRBJ2-7, with 13 bases fitting TRBD2. The CDR3 runs 17 residues. V dropped 4 bases and J dropped 6; count of bases not matched to a gene: 12. The germline CDR1 and CDR2 sequences are LGHDT and YNNKEL (reference sequence). CDR3 coding DNA: TGTGCCAGCAGCCGAAAGGGACTAGCGGGATCCCGTGGCGAGCAGTACTTC. This sequence encodes CASSRKGLAGSRGEQYF.

J is TRBJ2-7 and V is TRBV2, with TRBD2 matching over 8 bases. Germline V CDR1 and CDR2: SNHLY, FYNNEI. CDR3 length: 15 residues. V lost 3 bases, J lost 6 bases, and 10 bases stayed unmatched. The CDR3 protein is CASSERGTRAGEQYF. The DNA for the CDR3 is TGTGCCAGCAGTGAGCGGGGGACTAGGGCGGGCGAGCAGTACTTC. The complete variable domain, with remaining parts taken from reference TRBV2 and TRBJ2-7, reads EPEVTQTPSHQVTQMGQEVILRCVPISNHLYFYWYRQILGQKVEFLVSFYNNEISEKSEIFDDQFSVERPDGSNFTLKIRSTKLEDSAMYFCASSERGTRAGEQYFGPGTRLTVT.

In this sample, this clone turned up once. The chain combines TRBV9 with TRBJ1-2, with no clear D. Trimming removed 4 bases from V and 6 bases from J, with 16 bases in between. The CDR3 totals 14 residues. The germline V gene encodes CDR1 SGDLS and CDR2 YYNGEE. DNA of the CDR3: TGTGCCAGCAGCTCCTCGGGAGGGTGGGATGGCTACACCTTC. Translated: CASSSSGGWDGYTF. Supplemented by reference TRBV9 and TRBJ1-2, the full variable domain reads DSGVTQTPKHLITATGQRVTLRCSPRSGDLSVYWYQQSLDQGLQFLIQYYNGEERAKGNILERFSAQQFPDLHSELNLSSLELGDSALYFCASSSSGGWDGYTFGSGTRLTVV.

The rearrangement links TRBV6-5 to TRBJ2-3, with 8 bases lining up with TRBD1. The V gene's germline CDR1 is MNHEY and CDR2 SVGAGI. The CDR3 totals 15 residues. V trimming: 6 bases; J trimming: 2 bases; junction bases outside the gene matches: 7. CDR3 nucleotide sequence: TGTGCCAGCAGCGGACAGGGCTACCACACAGATACGCAGTATTTT. This encodes CASSGQGYHTDTQYF.

V usage is TRBV29-1 and J usage is TRBJ2-1, with a possible D match to TRBD2 (6 bases). This CDR3 spans 15 amino acids. CDR1 is SQVTM, CDR2 ANQGSEA, per germline. The V gene lost 4 bases and the J gene lost 2 bases, with 15 bases spanning the gap. CDR3: CSVVYSTSPYNEQFF. The CDR3 coding sequence is TGCAGCGTTGTATATAGTACTAGCCCCTACAATGAGCAGTTCTTC.

CDR3 DNA sequence: TGTGCCAGTAGTTCTCATCCGGACTTATCGGAGACCCAGTACTTC. Its translation: CASSSHPDLSETQYF. This chain joins TRBV19 and TRBJ2-5; weak D call: TRBD2 (5 bases). CDR3 length: 15 amino acids. V gave up 5 bases and J gave up 5 bases, with 18 bases separating them. CDR1 is LNHDA and CDR2 is SQIVND in the germline V gene (reference sequence).

J is TRBJ1-1 and V is TRBV21-1; the DNA was not compared with TRBD1, the D call given in the table. TRBV21-1 is deemed a pseudogene. The CDR3 length is 14 residues. DNA of the CDR3: TGTGCCAGCAGCGTTCGGACAGATCTCACTGAAGCTTTCTTT. Translation: CASSVRTDLTEAFF.

CDR3 DNA sequence: TGTGCCAGCACCAAAACAGGGGTAACTGAAGCTTTCTTT. Protein sequence: CASTKTGVTEAFF. The rearrangement links TRBV5-6 to TRBJ1-1; 7 bases map to TRBD1. There are 13 residues in the CDR3. CDR1 SGHDT and CDR2 YYEEEE come from the germline V gene. After removal of 6 bases from V and 5 bases from J, the junction contained 7 bases not matched to a gene.

The rearrangement links TRBV19 to TRBJ2-3; TRBD2 matches at 9 bases. The CDR3 is 15 amino acids. Losses at the gene ends were 5 bases for V and 6 bases for J; bases not matched to a gene: 9. Germline CDR1 is LNHDA and CDR2 is SQIVND (reference sequence). The CDR3, as DNA: TGTGCCAGTAGTCCTCCGGGACTAGCTGAGGATACGCAGTATTTT. This sequence encodes CASSPPGLAEDTQYF.

The V call is TRBV5-1, the J call TRBJ2-5; the match to TRBD2 covers 9 bases. Trimming cost V 1 base and J 1 base; bases outside gene matches: 5. Germline V CDR1 and CDR2: SGHRS, YFSETQ. CDR3 length: 16 residues. Written as DNA, the CDR3 is TGCGCCAGCAGCTTGTGGGGGACTAGCTCCCAAGAGACCCAGTACTTC. It codes for CASSLWGTSSQETQYF.

DNA for the CDR3: TGTGCCAGCAGCTGGGGACAGGGGGCGCGCACTGAAGCTTTCTTT. Amino acids: CASSWGQGARTEAFF. This chain uses TRBV5-4 with TRBJ1-1; TRBD1 matches 12 bases. The CDR3 contains 15 residues. CDR1 is SGHNT, CDR2 YYREEE, per germline (reference sequence). Trimming cost V 3 bases and J 4 bases; bases outside gene matches: 4.

The chain links TRBV25-1 to TRBJ2-2; D uncertain. V shed 2 bases and J shed 6 bases, with 13 bases lying between them. CDR1 and CDR2 (germline): MGHDK, SYGVNS. This CDR3 contains 15 residues. CDR3 protein: CASSETVPLPGELFF. The CDR3 DNA sequence: TGTGCCAGCAGTGAAACGGTGCCGCTACCCGGGGAGCTGTTTTTT.

This clone is classed as medium-sized. CDR3 loop: CASRLGTVPTGELFF. Written as DNA, the CDR3 is TGTGCCAGCAGGTTAGGGACAGTCCCCACCGGGGAGCTGTTTTTT. The V and J genes are TRBV2 and TRBJ2-2; 7 bases map to TRBD1. The V segment lost 6 bases and the J segment 4 bases; nucleotides outside the gene matches: 8. The CDR3 covers 15 residues. The germline CDR1 and CDR2 sequences are SNHLY and FYNNEI.

This clone was counted between two and nine times. The rearrangement links TRBV6-5 to TRBJ1-1, with D perhaps TRBD1 (6 bases). Germline CDR1 reads MNHEY; CDR2 reads SVGAGI. The V end was cut by 6 bases, the J end by 1 base, with 12 bases between. This CDR3 contains 14 residues. The CDR3 here is CASRSGTQNTEAFF. CDR3 coding DNA: TGTGCCAGCAGATCCGGGACACAGAACACTGAAGCTTTCTTT.

V gene TRBV24-1 combines with J gene TRBJ2-1; 13 nucleotides match TRBD2. The CDR3 is made up of 18 amino acids. Germline CDR1 is KGHDR and CDR2 is SFDVKD. With V trimmed by 7 bases and J by 11 bases, 19 bases remained unmatched. For the CDR3, the DNA is TGTGCCACCAGCCCCCAAGGACTAGCGGGAGTGGCCGCTGGGAAGCAGTTCTTC. Translated, it gives CATSPQGLAGVAAGKQFF.

V is TRBV10-3 and J is TRBJ2-7; TRBD2 aligns across 7 bases. Trimming cost V 6 bases and J 3 bases; bases outside gene matches: 8. CDR3 length equals 14 residues. Germline V CDR1 and CDR2: ENHRY, SYGVKD. This CDR3 is CAIRSGTIFYEQYF. The CDR3 bases are TGTGCCATCAGATCCGGGACTATTTTCTACGAGCAGTACTTC.

The gene calls are TRBV14 and TRBJ2-2; D is undetermined. The CDR3 has 17 amino acids. Germline V gives CDR1 SGHDN, CDR2 FVKESK. V lost 3 bases, J lost 2 bases, and 16 bases lay in between. This chain's CDR3 is CASSQYHGPFNTGELFF. The CDR3 DNA reads as TGTGCCAGCAGCCAGTACCACGGTCCATTTAACACCGGGGAGCTGTTTTTT.

The V gene is TRBV30, the J gene TRBJ1-2, with D tentatively TRBD1 (5 bases). CDR1 and CDR2 from the germline V gene are GTSNPN and SVGIG (reference sequence). The CDR3 sequence is 14 residues long. With 4 bases removed from V and 8 bases from J, the gap between germline ends came to 20 bases. The CDR3 DNA reads as TGTGCCTGGACCAACTTCTCTGGGGCGAGGGGCTACACCTTC. It encodes CAWTNFSGARGYTF.